This TCR beta chain originates from a study of control samples from healthy donors and cancer patients. The CDR3 loop spans 15 amino acids. The germline V gene encodes CDR1 MNHEY and CDR2 SMNVEV (reference sequence). V lost 4 bases and J lost 0, with 10 bases in between. TCRdb keeps only in-frame clones here, not all; method: immunoSEQ multiplex PCR. The sample consists of about 130,000 clones, 75% to 95% of them appearing once. The chain employs TRBV27 and TRBJ1-3; the D gene is possibly TRBD1 (5 bases). This TCR was recovered from a man between 18 and 29 years old in good health. Sequences were obtained from blood. The CDR3 loop reads CASSYTGSSGNTIYF. In nucleotides, the CDR3 is TGTGCCAGCAGTTATACAGGATCCTCTGGAAACACCATATATTTT.